The sequence of this T cell receptor (beta chain) was determined in a study of Graves' ophthalmopathy and Graves' hyperthyroidism. Study results and limitations: Thyroid clonotypes that were expanded above 0.001 frequency mostly also appeared in blood. The model reached approximately 70% sensitivity and about 73% specificity for predicting ophthalmopathy progression.

For repertoire sequencing, the TCR beta CDR3 regions were amplified from RNA transcripts. After a first-round RT-PCR with HTBI primers, a second-round multiplex PCR was run. TCRdb fed the multiplex PCR reads into MiXCR, producing one record per CDR3 protein. Counted here are roughly 600,000 distinct CDR3 sequences, less than 40% occurring once; the ten biggest clones make up roughly 4.5%. This clonotype was seen only a few times. Its specificity is not known. CDR1 and CDR2 from the germline V gene are SNHLY and FYNNEI. CDR3 length: 14 amino acids. The V end was cut by 7 bases, the J end by 4 bases, with 16 bases between.

This chain links TRBV2 with TRBJ1-1; D uncertain. The TCR comes from an adult man with Graves' hyperthyroidism. Sequenced: peripheral blood or thyroid tissue (not recorded which). The CDR3 loop is CASTDGRRRTEAFF. CDR3 coding DNA: TGTGCCAGCACGGACGGAAGAAGGCGCACTGAAGCTTTCTTT.